The 20 T cell receptor beta chains presented below share a single source sample, sequenced in a study of blood T cells in healthy people across ages. Sample-barcoded 5' priming and a J-beta primer mix drove a second PCR of about 7 to 12 cycles. TCRdb re-called the 5' RACE reads with MiXCR, one entry per CDR3 protein. The sample comprises roughly 1,500,000 distinct CDR3 sequences, 40% to 50% of which are singletons, and approximately 7.9% rests with the top ten. Sequencing used blood. These receptors all stem from a woman aged 18-35 years in good health.

This clonotype appeared once. The chain recombines TRBV30 with TRBJ2-2, with D possibly matching TRBD2 (6 bases). Trimming shortened V by 3 bases and J by 8 bases, and 16 bases separated the two germline ends. Germline CDR1 GTSNPN, CDR2 SVGIG (reference sequence). The CDR3 spans 14 residues. In DNA form, the CDR3 reads TGTGCCTGGAGCCTATCCCTGGGGGGAGGGGAGCTGTTTTTT. Its translation: CAWSLSLGGGELFF.

This clonotype was counted a few times. The V call is TRBV12-3 or TRBV12-4, the J call TRBJ2-3, with D possibly being TRBD1 (6 bases). This CDR3 contains 13 residues. V was pared by 2 bases and J by 5 bases, with 8 bases between. The CDR3 region is CASSLRGIDTQYF. CDR3 DNA sequence: TGTGCCAGCAGTTTAAGGGGGATAGATACGCAGTATTTT.

This clonotype was counted between two and nine times. The rearrangement joins TRBV20-1 to TRBJ1-1; D remains unclear. Trimming took 7 bases from V and 4 from J, leaving 16 bases between them. Germline values: CDR1 DFQATT, CDR2 SNEGSKA (reference sequence). The CDR3 is made up of 13 amino acids. The CDR3 sequence is CSVIKAGVTEAFF. Here the CDR3 DNA reads TGCAGTGTTATAAAAGCCGGGGTCACTGAAGCTTTCTTT.

The genes are TRBV5-1 and TRBJ2-5; weak D call: TRBD1 (6 bases). The CDR3 sequence is 16 residues long. Trimming removed 1 base from V and 4 bases from J, with 17 bases in between. Germline loops: CDR1 SGHRS, CDR2 YFSETQ. CDR3 amino acids: CASSLMGAGDRETQYF. The CDR3 region has the DNA TGCGCCAGCAGCTTGATGGGGGCCGGGGATAGAGAGACCCAGTACTTC.

V usage is TRBV4-1 and J usage is TRBJ2-3; tentatively, D is TRBD1 (6 bases). The CDR3 totals 17 residues. The V and J ends lost 0 bases and 4 bases respectively, with 17 bases between them. CDR1 and CDR2 (germline): MGHRA, YSYEKL. In DNA, the CDR3 is TGCGCCAGCAGCCAAGAAAAAGCGTGGGGGCCTGCAGATACGCAGTATTTT. It specifies CASSQEKAWGPADTQYF.

The rearrangement links TRBV7-3 to TRBJ2-1; D possibly corresponds to TRBD1 (6 bases). Between the trimmed V and J ends, which lost 0 bases and 10 bases, there was a span of 10 bases. Germline assignment: CDR1 SGHTA and CDR2 FQGTGA. This CDR3 region has 13 residues. The CDR3 DNA sequence: TGTGCCAGCAGCTTAACAACTGGGACAGAGCAGTTCTTC. This translates into CASSLTTGTEQFF.

This clonotype was seen more than once but under ten times. V and J are TRBV27 and TRBJ2-1, with a tentative D call TRBD1 (6 bases). The ends were cut back, 3 bases at V and 13 bases at J, with 16 bases in the middle. This CDR3 is built from 13 residues. Germline CDR1 MNHEY, CDR2 SMNVEV (reference sequence). CDR3 DNA sequence: TGTGCCAGCAGTTTGTCAAACAGGGTCGAACAGTTCTTC. Translation: CASSLSNRVEQFF.

In this sample, this clonotype turned up a few times. The genes are TRBV20-1 and TRBJ2-3; D call uncertain. Germline CDR1 reads DFQATT; CDR2 reads SNEGSKA (reference sequence). With 6 bases removed from V and 7 bases from J, the gap between germline ends came to 11 bases. The CDR3 runs to 11 residues. Here the CDR3 DNA reads TGCAGTGCGGAGAATTTGAATACGCAGTATTTT. Its protein product is CSAENLNTQYF.

The chain combines TRBV25-1 with TRBJ2-2; D gene unclear. CDR3 length equals 13 residues. Germline assignment: CDR1 MGHDK and CDR2 SYGVNS. V lost 5 bases to trimming and J lost 1 base, with 5 bases between them. In DNA, the CDR3 is TGTGCCAGCAGTTACAAGAACACCGGGGAGCTGTTTTTT. Residues: CASSYKNTGELFF.

The chain is built from TRBV20-1 and TRBJ2-1, with 11 nucleotides matching TRBD1. Germline CDR1 reads DFQATT; CDR2 reads SNEGSKA (reference sequence). V was clipped by 0 bases and J by 0 bases; unmatched bases: 10. The CDR3 has 19 amino acids. CDR3 in amino acids: CSAREGTGGGASSYNEQFF. CDR3 in DNA: TGCAGTGCTAGAGAGGGGACAGGGGGGGGAGCCAGCTCCTACAATGAGCAGTTCTTC.

The chain is built from TRBV11-1 and TRBJ2-1; D gene ambiguous. With 0 bases removed from V and 0 bases from J, the gap between germline ends came to 15 bases. The CDR3 contains 18 residues. Per the germline V gene, CDR1 is SGHAT and CDR2 is FQDESV (reference sequence). DNA for the CDR3: TGTGCCAGCAGCTTAGCTAGCAGTTCACATAGCTCCTACAATGAGCAGTTCTTC. Protein: CASSLASSSHSSYNEQFF.

On this clonotype: The junction and the germline gene differ at one end; a read error may be behind it. The chain is built from TRBV3-1 and TRBJ2-1, with 8 nucleotides matching TRBD1. This CDR3 has 16 residues. Germline loops: CDR1 LGHDT, CDR2 YNNKEL (reference sequence). CDR3 sequence (DNA): TGTGTCAGCAGCCAAAGAACTACAGGGGGATACAATGAGCAGTTCTTC. The encoded protein is CVSSQRTTGGYNEQFF.

CDR3 nucleotides: TGTGCCAGCAGCTTAGCACATTCCGGGACTAGCGGGAGACTCTACGAGCAGTACTTC. Protein: CASSLAHSGTSGRLYEQYF. This chain links TRBV7-8 with TRBJ2-4; 14 positions match TRBD2. Gene TRBJ2-7 matches the end of the DNA better, so the J call may be wrong. The germline V gene encodes CDR1 SGHVS and CDR2 FQNEAQ. The length of the CDR3 is 19 residues.

J is TRBJ2-1 and V is TRBV5-5; 8 nucleotides agree with TRBD2. The CDR3 has 16 residues. Unmatched junction bases numbered 4, after V lost 2 bases and J lost 0 bases. The germline gives CDR1 SGHKS, CDR2 YYEKEE (reference sequence). In nucleotides, the CDR3 is TGTGCCAGCAGCTTTAACGCGGGGGGCTCCTACAATGAGCAGTTCTTC. This codes for CASSFNAGGSYNEQFF. Full variable domain (outside the CDR3, taken from reference TRBV5-5 and TRBJ2-1): DAGVTQSPTHLIKTRGQQVTLRCSPISGHKSVSWYQQVLGQGPQFIFQYYEKEERGRGNFPDRFSARQFPNYSSELNVNALLLGDSALYLCASSFNAGGSYNEQFFGPGTRLTVL.

This clonotype showed up just a few times. The gene calls are TRBV11-2 and TRBJ1-1; D gene ambiguous. CDR1 and CDR2 (germline): SGHAT, FQNNGV. Trimming took off 5 bases at V and 1 base at J, with 11 bases between the two ends. The CDR3 spans 14 residues. CDR3 protein: CASSALVSNTEAFF. As DNA, the CDR3 is TGTGCCAGCAGCGCCTTAGTTTCGAACACTGAAGCTTTCTTT.

This chain connects TRBV20-1 to TRBJ1-2, with a weak D call TRBD1 (6 bases). Trimming shortened V by 3 bases and J by 0 bases, and 8 bases separated the two germline ends. The length of the CDR3 is 13 residues. Germline V gives CDR1 DFQATT, CDR2 SNEGSKA (reference sequence). Here the CDR3 reads CSARGTPNYGYTF. The CDR3 nucleotides read TGCAGTGCTAGGGGGACACCTAACTATGGCTACACCTTC.

The table lists this clonotype with a few counts. The V call is TRBV12-3 or TRBV12-4, the J call TRBJ1-2; TRBD1 matches 7 bases. This CDR3 has 14 residues. The ends lost 1 base at V and 5 bases at J; junction bases unmatched: 4. The CDR3 reads CASSLGHRGYGYTF. The DNA of the CDR3 is TGTGCCAGCAGTTTAGGGCACAGGGGATATGGCTACACCTTC.

The CDR3 DNA sequence: TGTGCCAGCAGCAGCGTCCCCGGGGGTGGGGCCGGGGAGCTGTTTTTT. It specifies CASSSVPGGGAGELFF. The rearrangement links TRBV4-2 to TRBJ2-2; possibly TRBD2 for D (6 bases). Trimming took off 5 bases at V and 6 bases at J, with 19 bases between the two ends. Germline CDR1 is LGHNA and CDR2 is YNFKEQ. The CDR3 contains 16 residues.

The rearrangement uses TRBV28 and TRBJ1-1, with 8 bases fitting TRBD1. CDR1 is MDHEN and CDR2 is SYDVKM in the germline V gene. There are 14 residues in the CDR3. V lost 6 bases to trimming and J lost 1 base; unmatched junction nucleotides: 4. In DNA, the CDR3 is TGTGCCAGCAGAGAACAGGGGGAGAACACTGAAGCTTTCTTT. Translating gives CASREQGENTEAFF.

The chain uses TRBV7-8 and TRBJ2-7, with a possible D match to TRBD2 (5 bases). The J call may be wrong; the DNA end is better matched by TRBJ2-5. From germline, CDR1 is SGHVS and CDR2 FQNEAQ. The CDR3 runs 13 residues. Here the CDR3 DNA reads TGTGCCAGCAGCCGGGAACCCAAAGAGACCCAGTACTTC. Translating it yields CASSREPKETQYF.